The 25 T cell receptor beta chains listed next were all sequenced from one sample in a study of cytomegalovirus exposure and HLA in healthy donors. The PCR made use of 60 Vbeta and 13 Jbeta primers. Profiled with immunoSEQ multiplex PCR; TCRdb holds only in-frame clones, not every one. The sample lists about 220,000 clones; about four fifths were seen once. Sequencing was done on a sample of PBMCs. Receptors originate from a woman between 40 and 50 years old in good health and CMV-seropositive.

The chain links TRBV7-6 to TRBJ1-5; maybe TRBD1 (6 bases). V lost 5 bases and J 5 bases, leaving 10 bases between the germline ends. The germline V gene has CDR1 SGHVS and CDR2 FNYEAQ. The CDR3 is 13 residues long. The chain's CDR3 is CASSPSGDQPQHF. CDR3 coding DNA: TGTGCCAGCAGCCCCTCAGGGGATCAGCCCCAGCATTTT.

The J gene is TRBJ2-7, the V gene TRBV21-1; the DNA was not compared with TRBD1, the D call given in the table. TRBV21-1 has pseudogene status. This CDR3 is built from 17 residues. CDR3 in amino acids: CASSKASGQGSPYEQYF. CDR3 coding DNA: TGTGCCAGCAGCAAAGCCTCCGGACAAGGGTCCCCCTACGAGCAGTACTTC.

The V call is TRBV6-5, the J call TRBJ1-2; tentative D call: TRBD1 (5 bases). Trimming cost V 2 bases and J 8 bases, with 12 bases left between them. From germline, CDR1 is MNHEY and CDR2 SVGAGI. CDR3 length: 13 amino acids. In DNA form, the CDR3 reads TGTGCCAGCAGTTACCTTATCGCAGGGGGCTACACCTTC. Translation: CASSYLIAGGYTF.

Remarks on this clone: A junction end diverges from the germline sequence, so it may reflect a read error. Other nucleotide sequences in the sample specify the same CDR3. This chain links TRBV7-9 with TRBJ2-7, with a possible D match to TRBD2 (5 bases). This CDR3 contains 12 residues. CDR1 is SEHNR, CDR2 FQNEAQ, per germline (reference sequence). CDR3 nucleotide sequence: TGTTCCAGCAGCTTAGCGAGCTACGAGCAGTACTTC. It encodes CSSSLASYEQYF.

The genes are TRBV10-3 and TRBJ2-1; D is ambiguous. CDR1 ENHRY and CDR2 SYGVKD come from the germline V gene. The length of the CDR3 is 13 residues. V lost 6 bases to trimming and J lost 6 bases, with 12 bases between them. The CDR3 spells CAIRSRSSNEQFF. As DNA, the CDR3 is TGTGCCATCAGAAGCCGCTCTAGCAATGAGCAGTTCTTC.

The CDR3 here is CASRPGTYSGYTF. CDR3 in DNA: TGTGCCAGCAGGCCCGGGACATATAGTGGCTACACCTTC. The chain employs TRBV6-5 and TRBJ1-2, with D tentatively TRBD1 (6 bases). The CDR3 sequence is 13 residues long. Per germline, CDR1 MNHEY and CDR2 SVGAGI. V was trimmed by 6 bases and J by 7 bases, leaving 15 bases between them.

The CDR3 reads CASSSRTSGETQYF. CDR3 nucleotide sequence: TGCGCCAGCAGCTCCCGGACTAGCGGAGAGACCCAGTACTTC. This sequence joins TRBV5-1 and TRBJ2-5; 10 bases are a match to TRBD2. CDR1 and CDR2 (germline): SGHRS, YFSETQ. There are 14 residues in the CDR3. J was trimmed by 4 bases and V by 3 bases; bases with no gene match: 3. Variable domain in full (rest from reference TRBV5-1 and TRBJ2-5): KAGVTQTPRYLIKTRGQQVTLSCSPISGHRSVSWYQQTPGQGLQFLFEYFSETQRNKGNFPGRFSGRQFSNSRSEMNVSTLELGDSALYLCASSSRTSGETQYFGPGTRLLVL.

In nucleotides, the CDR3 is TGCGCCAGCAGTGAGCAAAACAATGAGCAGTTCTTC. Its translation is CASSEQNNEQFF. The chain employs TRBV10-1 and TRBJ2-1, with D unresolved. V was shortened by 2 bases and J by 5 bases, with 4 bases between the two germline ends. This CDR3 contains 12 residues. The germline V gene has CDR1 WNHNN and CDR2 SYGVQD (reference sequence).

The chain combines TRBV2 with TRBJ1-4, with a weak D call TRBD1 (6 bases). The germline CDR1 and CDR2 sequences are SNHLY and FYNNEI. V gave up 6 bases and J gave up 2 bases, with 7 bases separating them. The CDR3 spans 13 residues. The CDR3 DNA reads TGTGCCAGCAGGGACAGCACTAATGAAAAACTGTTTTTT. This translates into CASRDSTNEKLFF.

CDR3 DNA sequence: TGTGCCATCAGTGAGTCGACGGTAACAGGGGTGTACTTC. Its translation: CAISESTVTGVYF. V usage is TRBV10-3 and J usage is TRBJ2-7, with TRBD1 matching over 7 bases. V was pared by 0 bases and J by 12 bases, with 8 bases of the junction left unmatched. The germline V gene encodes CDR1 ENHRY and CDR2 SYGVKD. This CDR3 has 13 residues.

The rearrangement links TRBV11-2 to TRBJ1-3; TRBD1 matches 9 bases. The trim removed 4 bases at V and 1 base at J, leaving 2 bases unmatched. This CDR3 region has 15 residues. Germline loops: CDR1 SGHAT, CDR2 FQNNGV. CDR3 coding DNA: TGTGCCAGCAGCTGGGGACAGGGTTCTGGAAACACCATATATTTT. The encoded protein is CASSWGQGSGNTIYF.

V and J are TRBV4-2 and TRBJ2-7; the match to TRBD1 covers 9 bases. Germline loops: CDR1 LGHNA, CDR2 YNFKEQ. V trimming: 0 bases; J trimming: 7 bases; junction bases outside the gene matches: 7. CDR3 length equals 15 residues. Written as DNA, the CDR3 is TGTGCCAGCAGCCAAGAAGGACAGGGGAGGTGGGAGCAGTACTTC. Residues: CASSQEGQGRWEQYF.

The gene calls are TRBV27 and TRBJ2-7, with D maybe TRBD1 (5 bases). This CDR3 is 14 amino acids long. Germline CDR1 is MNHEY and CDR2 is SMNVEV (reference sequence). Trimming stripped 2 bases from V and 3 bases from J, with 11 bases between. The CDR3 sequence: CASSLRTSFYEQYF. CDR3 DNA: TGTGCCAGCAGTTTACGGACAAGTTTCTACGAGCAGTACTTC.

The chain recombines TRBV7-9 with TRBJ1-1, with TRBD1 matching over 7 bases. Per germline, CDR1 SEHNR and CDR2 FQNEAQ (reference sequence). This CDR3 is built from 12 residues. Trimming cost V 5 bases and J 8 bases; bases outside gene matches: 5. The CDR3 sequence is CASSRQDREAFF. For the CDR3, the DNA is TGTGCCAGCAGCCGACAGGACAGGGAAGCTTTCTTT.

This chain uses TRBV7-9 with TRBJ1-6; 8 bases match TRBD1. CDR1 and CDR2 from the germline V gene are SEHNR and FQNEAQ (reference sequence). The CDR3 sequence is 16 residues long. V lost 3 bases and J lost 10; bases outside the gene matches: 11. CDR3 bases: TGTGCCAGCAGCTTTTTCTGGACAGGGCGGAACTCACCCCTCCACTTT. This codes for CASSFFWTGRNSPLHF.

Comment on this clone: At one end the junction does not follow the germline gene, possibly because of a read error. V is TRBV7-9 and J is TRBJ1-2, with 9 bases identical to TRBD1. Germline lookup yields CDR1 SEHNR and CDR2 FQNEAQ (reference sequence). This CDR3 spans 14 amino acids. This CDR3 reads CSSSLQQGAYGYTF. DNA of the CDR3: TGTTCCAGCAGCTTGCAACAGGGGGCCTATGGCTACACCTTC. Full variable domain (outside the CDR3, taken from reference TRBV7-9 and TRBJ1-2): DTGVSQNPRHKITKRGQNVTFRCDPISEHNRLYWYRQTLGQGPEFLTYFQNEAQLEKSRLLSDRFSAERPKGSFSTLEIQRTEQGDSAMYLCSSSLQQGAYGYTFGSGTRLTVV.

This clone was seen a handful of times. The rearrangement links TRBV10-3 to TRBJ1-1; no clear D gene. Germline V lookup: CDR1 ENHRY, CDR2 SYGVKD. CDR3 size: 12 residues. Trimming shortened V by 9 bases and J by 11 bases, and 19 bases separated the two germline ends. DNA of the CDR3: TGTGCCATAGCTAGTCTGTCCGGGTCGGCTTTCTTT. Translation: CAIASLSGSAFF.

This chain uses TRBV4-2 with TRBJ2-6; the match to TRBD2 covers 7 bases. Germline loops: CDR1 LGHNA, CDR2 YNFKEQ. Trimming took 0 bases from V and 4 from J; bases not matched to a gene: 9. The CDR3 sequence is 18 residues long. CDR3 loop: CASSQEKAGPVGANVLTF. In DNA, the CDR3 is TGTGCCAGCAGCCAAGAGAAAGCGGGGCCAGTCGGGGCCAACGTCCTGACTTTC.

V gene TRBV7-9 combines with J gene TRBJ2-1; the D is unclear. Looked up from germline, CDR1 is SEHNR and CDR2 is FQNEAQ (reference sequence). V lost 1 base and J 15 bases, leaving 13 bases between the germline ends. The CDR3 is 12 residues long. CDR3 residues: CASSLDRNPGFF. CDR3 in DNA: TGTGCCAGCAGCTTAGATCGTAATCCCGGGTTCTTC. Based on the CDR3 plus reference TRBV7-9 and TRBJ2-1, the full variable domain is DTGVSQNPRHKITKRGQNVTFRCDPISEHNRLYWYRQTLGQGPEFLTYFQNEAQLEKSRLLSDRFSAERPKGSFSTLEIQRTEQGDSAMYLCASSLDRNPGFFGPGTRLTVL.

This clone was recorded once. V usage is TRBV2 and J usage is TRBJ2-2; D not resolved. The V gene's germline CDR1 is SNHLY and CDR2 FYNNEI. CDR3 length: 15 residues. Deletions cut 5 bases from V and 0 bases from J, with 10 bases between. CDR3 bases: TGTGCCAGCAGTCAACTAACAACGAACACCGGGGAGCTGTTTTTT. Translating it yields CASSQLTTNTGELFF.

The J gene is TRBJ1-4, the V gene TRBV6-5, with D perhaps matching TRBD1 (6 bases). Trimming removed 6 bases from V and 9 bases from J, with 14 bases in between. This CDR3 comprises 13 residues. Germline CDR1 reads MNHEY; CDR2 reads SVGAGI. The CDR3 sequence: CASSQGGEKKLFF. As DNA, the CDR3 is TGTGCCAGCAGCCAAGGGGGGGAAAAAAAACTGTTTTTT.

The chain combines TRBV18 with TRBJ1-2; D call uncertain. Trimming took off 6 bases at V and 4 bases at J, with 12 bases between the two ends. The CDR3 spans 13 residues. From germline, CDR1 is KGHSH and CDR2 LQKENI. CDR3 region: CASSPQRSYGYTF. The CDR3 DNA is TGTGCCAGCTCCCCTCAGCGGAGCTATGGCTACACCTTC. Complete variable domain (other parts from reference TRBV18 and TRBJ1-2): NAGVMQNPRHLVRRRGQEARLRCSPMKGHSHVYWYRQLPEEGLKFMVYLQKENIIDESGMPKERFSAEFPKEGPSILRIQQVVRGDSAAYFCASSPQRSYGYTFGSGTRLTVV.

This chain links TRBV25-1 with TRBJ2-5, with D perhaps matching TRBD2 (6 bases). In germline, CDR1 is MGHDK, CDR2 SYGVNS. The CDR3 totals 13 residues. Trimming pared 2 bases from V and 7 bases from J, leaving 11 bases between. In DNA form, the CDR3 reads TGTGCCAGCAGTGAAGGGACTCGGGGGACCCAGTACTTC. This translates into CASSEGTRGTQYF.

The V gene is TRBV5-6, the J gene TRBJ2-5; TRBD1 matches at 8 bases. The CDR3 contains 13 residues. Trimming at V came to 6 bases and at J to 4 bases, leaving 5 bases not matched to a gene. CDR1 and CDR2 from the germline V gene are SGHDT and YYEEEE. Written as DNA, the CDR3 is TGTGCCAGCACCATGGACAGGGCAGAGACCCAGTACTTC. Translating gives CASTMDRAETQYF.

The genes are TRBV9 and TRBJ2-1; a possible D gene is TRBD2 (5 bases). Per the germline V gene, CDR1 is SGDLS and CDR2 is YYNGEE. V was cut by 6 bases and J by 6 bases, with 16 bases left in between. This CDR3 is 14 amino acids long. DNA of the CDR3: TGTGCCAGCACCTATACCCGGACTTTCAATGAGCAGTTCTTC. It specifies CASTYTRTFNEQFF.